This TCR beta chain was observed in a study of T cell changes during pregnancy in multiple sclerosis. The CDR3 extends over 13 amino acids. The V and J ends lost 4 bases and 5 bases, in that order; junction bases with no gene match: 4. Germline lookup yields CDR1 KGHSH and CDR2 LQKENI. Assay: immunoSEQ multiplex PCR; the TCRdb copy retains only in-frame clones and omits some. Of tens of thousands of clones in the sample, 90% to 95% were seen once. Sequenced material: peripheral blood, taken in the third trimester of pregnancy. The sequence was obtained from a female donor with multiple sclerosis, enrolled in a pregnancy study. The chain carries TRBV18 and TRBJ2-5, with TRBD2 matching 7 bases. The CDR3 sequence: CASSLRRGETQYF. DNA for the CDR3: TGTGCCAGCTCACTTCGGCGGGGGGAGACCCAGTACTTC. The full variable domain, completed using reference TRBV18 and TRBJ2-5, is NAGVMQNPRHLVRRRGQEARLRCSPMKGHSHVYWYRQLPEEGLKFMVYLQKENIIDESGMPKERFSAEFPKEGPSILRIQQVVRGDSAAYFCASSLRRGETQYFGPGTRLLVL.